Given below is one T cell receptor (beta chain) in context. Ages ranged from about 18 to 89 years, with residence in 20 to 30 US areas. Clinical history reported by participants formed the basis on which cohorts were assigned. V shed 0 bases and J shed 5 bases, with 9 bases lying between them. CDR3 length: 13 amino acids. Germline V CDR1 and CDR2: SGHRS, YFSETQ. Authors' data handling: Amplification of reference gene primers was used by the study to estimate nucleated cell counts. The table came from immunoSEQ multiplex PCR; TCRdb's copy has only in-frame clones and leaves some out. V, J and clone size derive from that table, while D and trimming were established from the DNA sequence. The data contain about 250,000 clones, roughly nine tenths of them singletons. This sample stems from a study of blood T cell repertoires in COVID-19. Study at large: COVID-19 samples collected from the United States, Italy and Spain covered acute and convalescent phases.

This receptor was identified in a woman under 40 with acute COVID-19. Sequencing was done on a sample of PBMCs or T cells enriched from blood (not recorded which). V gene TRBV5-1 combines with J gene TRBJ2-7; D uncertain. The CDR3 DNA follows: TGCGCCAGCAGCTTGGAGCAGGCCAACGAGCAGTACTTC. It codes for CASSLEQANEQYF.